This T cell receptor beta chain emerged from a study of cytomegalovirus exposure and HLA in healthy donors. As for the study in general: Among the 370 or so donors who were genotyped, roughly 76% fell in the genetic ancestry cluster that is associated with self-reported Caucasian donors.

It was with 60 Vbeta and 13 Jbeta primers that the PCR ran. TCRdb's copy holds only in-frame clones and misses some; the assay was immunoSEQ multiplex PCR. The sample carries more than 80,000 clones, about four fifths recorded once. V shed 10 bases, J shed 3 bases, and the junction held 6 bases outside the gene matches. The CDR3 is 14 amino acids. Germline loops: CDR1 MNHNS, CDR2 SASEGT. Only a few counts were recorded for this clone. Sequencing was carried out using PBMCs. This TCR derives from a woman aged 40 to 50 in good health and CMV-seropositive. The chain recombines TRBV6-1 with TRBJ1-6; 7 bases are a match to TRBD1. The CDR3 here is CATGTVDYNSPLHF. CDR3 coding DNA: TGTGCCACCGGGACAGTTGACTATAATTCACCCCTCCACTTT.